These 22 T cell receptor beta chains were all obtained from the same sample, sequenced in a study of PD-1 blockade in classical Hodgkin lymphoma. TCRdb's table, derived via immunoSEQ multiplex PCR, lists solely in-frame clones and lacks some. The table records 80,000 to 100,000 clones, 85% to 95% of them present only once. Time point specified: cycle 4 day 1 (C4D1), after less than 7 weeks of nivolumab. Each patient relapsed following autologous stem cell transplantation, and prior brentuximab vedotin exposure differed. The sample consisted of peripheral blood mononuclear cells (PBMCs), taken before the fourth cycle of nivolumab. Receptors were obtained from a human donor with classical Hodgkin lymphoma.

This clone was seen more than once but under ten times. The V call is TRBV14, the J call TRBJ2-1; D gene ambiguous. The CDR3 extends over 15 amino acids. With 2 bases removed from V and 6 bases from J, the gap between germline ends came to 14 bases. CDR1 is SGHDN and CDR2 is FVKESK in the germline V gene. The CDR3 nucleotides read TGTGCCAGCAGCCAACCGACCCCGAACGGCAATGAGCAGTTCTTC. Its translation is CASSQPTPNGNEQFF.

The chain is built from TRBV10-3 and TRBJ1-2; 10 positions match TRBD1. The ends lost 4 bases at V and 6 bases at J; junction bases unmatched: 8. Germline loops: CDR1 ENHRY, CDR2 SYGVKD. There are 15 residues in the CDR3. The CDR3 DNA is TGTGCCATCAGTGGGAGGACAGGGGGTATCGATGGCTACACCTTC. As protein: CAISGRTGGIDGYTF.

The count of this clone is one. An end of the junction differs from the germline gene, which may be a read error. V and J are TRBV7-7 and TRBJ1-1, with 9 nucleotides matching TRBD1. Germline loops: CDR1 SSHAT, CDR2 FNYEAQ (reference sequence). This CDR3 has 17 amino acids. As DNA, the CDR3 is TGTGCTAGCAGCCCCCCAGGACAGGGGTGGGTGAGCACTGAAGCTTTCTTT. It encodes CASSPPGQGWVSTEAFF.

The CDR3 DNA is TGTGCCAGCAGCGGCGGAGAGAACGAGCAGTACTTC. Translated: CASSGGENEQYF. J is TRBJ2-7 and V is TRBV9; D gene unclear. The CDR3 is 12 amino acids. CDR1 and CDR2 from the germline V gene are SGDLS and YYNGEE. The V gene lost 3 bases and the J gene lost 5 bases, with 9 bases spanning the gap.

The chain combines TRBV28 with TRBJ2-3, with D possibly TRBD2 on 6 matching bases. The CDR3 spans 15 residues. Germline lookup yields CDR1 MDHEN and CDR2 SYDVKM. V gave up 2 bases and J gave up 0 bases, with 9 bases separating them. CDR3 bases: TGTGCCAGCAGTTTACTTCGGGGGAGCACAGATACGCAGTATTTT. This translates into CASSLLRGSTDTQYF.

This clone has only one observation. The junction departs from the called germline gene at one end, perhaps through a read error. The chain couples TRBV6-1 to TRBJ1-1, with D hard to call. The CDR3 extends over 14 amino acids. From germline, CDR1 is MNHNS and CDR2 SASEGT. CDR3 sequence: CASSSQVMNAEAFF. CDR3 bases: TGTGCCAGCAGTTCCCAGGTAATGAACGCTGAAGCTTTCTTT.

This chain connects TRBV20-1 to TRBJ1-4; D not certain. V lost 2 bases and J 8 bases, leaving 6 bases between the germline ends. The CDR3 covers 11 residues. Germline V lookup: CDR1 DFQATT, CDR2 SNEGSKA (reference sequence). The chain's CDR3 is CSARPEEKLFF. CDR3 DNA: TGCAGTGCTAGACCCGAGGAAAAACTGTTTTTT.

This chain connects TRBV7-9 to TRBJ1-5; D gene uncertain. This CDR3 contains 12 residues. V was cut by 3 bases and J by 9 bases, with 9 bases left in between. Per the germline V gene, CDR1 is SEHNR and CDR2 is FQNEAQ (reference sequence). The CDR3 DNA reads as TGTGCCAGCAGCTTGGAAGAATTGCCCCAGCATTTT. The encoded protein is CASSLEELPQHF.

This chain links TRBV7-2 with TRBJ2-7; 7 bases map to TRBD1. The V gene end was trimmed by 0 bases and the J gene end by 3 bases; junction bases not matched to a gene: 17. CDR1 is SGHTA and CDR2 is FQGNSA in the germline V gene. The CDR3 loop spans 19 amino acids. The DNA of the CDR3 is TGTGCCAGCAGCTTAGCGTCAGGGAGAGCAGGGGGTGGGTACTACGAGCAGTACTTC. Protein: CASSLASGRAGGGYYEQYF.

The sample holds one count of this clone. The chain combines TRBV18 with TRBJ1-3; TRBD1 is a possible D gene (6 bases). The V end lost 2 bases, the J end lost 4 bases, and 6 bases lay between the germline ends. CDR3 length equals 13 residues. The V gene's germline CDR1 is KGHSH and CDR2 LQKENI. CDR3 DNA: TGTGCCAGCTCACCAGGACAGGGAAACACCATATATTTT. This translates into CASSPGQGNTIYF.

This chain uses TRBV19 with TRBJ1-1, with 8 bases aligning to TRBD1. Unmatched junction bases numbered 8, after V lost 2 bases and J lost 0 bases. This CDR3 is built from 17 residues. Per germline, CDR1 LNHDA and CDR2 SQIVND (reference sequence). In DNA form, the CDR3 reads TGTGCCAGTAGTATAACCGGGACAGGCCTTATGAACACTGAAGCTTTCTTT. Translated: CASSITGTGLMNTEAFF.

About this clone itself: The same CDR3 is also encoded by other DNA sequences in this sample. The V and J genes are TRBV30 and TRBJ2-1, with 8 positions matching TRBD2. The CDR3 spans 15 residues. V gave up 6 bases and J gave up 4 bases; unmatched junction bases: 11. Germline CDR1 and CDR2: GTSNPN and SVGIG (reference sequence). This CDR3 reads CACTSGSLSYNEQFF. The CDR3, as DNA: TGTGCCTGCACAAGCGGGAGCCTCTCTTACAATGAGCAGTTCTTC.

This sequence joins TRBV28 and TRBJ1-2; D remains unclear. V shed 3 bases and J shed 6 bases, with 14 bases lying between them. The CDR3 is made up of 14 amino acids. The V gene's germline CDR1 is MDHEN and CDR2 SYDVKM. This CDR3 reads CASSLAPGGDGYTF. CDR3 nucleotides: TGTGCCAGCAGTTTGGCACCGGGAGGTGATGGCTACACCTTC.

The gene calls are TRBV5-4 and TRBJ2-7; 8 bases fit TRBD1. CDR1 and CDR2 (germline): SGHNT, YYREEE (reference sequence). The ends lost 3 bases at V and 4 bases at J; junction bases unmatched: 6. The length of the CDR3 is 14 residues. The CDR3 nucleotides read TGTGCCAGCAGCTCCAGGGGGCGAGGGTACGAGCAGTACTTC. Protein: CASSSRGRGYEQYF.

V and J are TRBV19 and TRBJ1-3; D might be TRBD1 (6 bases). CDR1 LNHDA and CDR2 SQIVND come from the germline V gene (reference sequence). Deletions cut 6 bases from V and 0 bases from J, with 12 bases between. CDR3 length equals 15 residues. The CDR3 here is CASSQDRNSGNTIYF. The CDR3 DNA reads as TGTGCCAGTAGCCAAGACAGGAACTCTGGAAACACCATATATTTT.

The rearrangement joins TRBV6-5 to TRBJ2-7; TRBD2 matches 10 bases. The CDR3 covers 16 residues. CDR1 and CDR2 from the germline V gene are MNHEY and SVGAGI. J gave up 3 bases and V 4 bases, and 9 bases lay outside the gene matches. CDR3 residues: CASSSASGSTIYEQYF. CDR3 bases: TGTGCCAGCAGTTCCGCTAGCGGGAGTACCATCTACGAGCAGTACTTC.

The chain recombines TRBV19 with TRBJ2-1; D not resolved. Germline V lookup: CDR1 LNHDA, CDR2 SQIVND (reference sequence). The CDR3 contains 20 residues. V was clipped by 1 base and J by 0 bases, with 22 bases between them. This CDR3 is CASSIGESGPYFSSYNEQFF. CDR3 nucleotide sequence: TGTGCCAGTAGTATAGGTGAGTCCGGACCGTATTTTAGCTCCTACAATGAGCAGTTCTTC.

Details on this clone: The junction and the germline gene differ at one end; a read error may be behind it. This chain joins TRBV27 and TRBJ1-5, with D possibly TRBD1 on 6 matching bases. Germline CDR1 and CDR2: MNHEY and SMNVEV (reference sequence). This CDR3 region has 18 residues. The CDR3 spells CASTLRVDSSSDNQPQHF. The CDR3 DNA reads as TGTGCCAGCACTTTAAGGGTGGACAGCTCCTCTGACAATCAGCCCCAGCATTTT.

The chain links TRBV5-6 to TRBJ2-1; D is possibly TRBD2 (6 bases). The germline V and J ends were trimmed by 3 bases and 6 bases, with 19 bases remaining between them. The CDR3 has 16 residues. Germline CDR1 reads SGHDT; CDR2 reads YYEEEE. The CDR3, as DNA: TGTGCCAGCAGCTCCCCAGGTCGGCTAGCGAGCAATGAGCAGTTCTTC. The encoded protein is CASSSPGRLASNEQFF.

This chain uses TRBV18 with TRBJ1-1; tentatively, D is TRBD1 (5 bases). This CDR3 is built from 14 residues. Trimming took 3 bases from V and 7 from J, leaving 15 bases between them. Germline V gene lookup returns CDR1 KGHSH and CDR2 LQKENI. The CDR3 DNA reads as TGTGCCAGCTCACCGGGGCCGGGCTGGGGTGAAGCTTTCTTT. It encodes CASSPGPGWGEAFF.

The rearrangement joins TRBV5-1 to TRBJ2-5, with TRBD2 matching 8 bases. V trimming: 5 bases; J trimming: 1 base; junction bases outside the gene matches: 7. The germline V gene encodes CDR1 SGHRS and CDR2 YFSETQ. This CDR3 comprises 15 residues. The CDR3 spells CASRARGDPQETQYF. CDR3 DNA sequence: TGCGCCAGCAGGGCGCGGGGGGACCCCCAAGAGACCCAGTACTTC.

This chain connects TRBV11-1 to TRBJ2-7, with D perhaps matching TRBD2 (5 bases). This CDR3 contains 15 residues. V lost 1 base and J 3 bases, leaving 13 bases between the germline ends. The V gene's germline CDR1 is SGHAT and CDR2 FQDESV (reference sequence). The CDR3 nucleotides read TGTGCCAGCAGCTTAGTTTGGGGTGGAGGCTACGAGCAGTACTTC. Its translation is CASSLVWGGGYEQYF.